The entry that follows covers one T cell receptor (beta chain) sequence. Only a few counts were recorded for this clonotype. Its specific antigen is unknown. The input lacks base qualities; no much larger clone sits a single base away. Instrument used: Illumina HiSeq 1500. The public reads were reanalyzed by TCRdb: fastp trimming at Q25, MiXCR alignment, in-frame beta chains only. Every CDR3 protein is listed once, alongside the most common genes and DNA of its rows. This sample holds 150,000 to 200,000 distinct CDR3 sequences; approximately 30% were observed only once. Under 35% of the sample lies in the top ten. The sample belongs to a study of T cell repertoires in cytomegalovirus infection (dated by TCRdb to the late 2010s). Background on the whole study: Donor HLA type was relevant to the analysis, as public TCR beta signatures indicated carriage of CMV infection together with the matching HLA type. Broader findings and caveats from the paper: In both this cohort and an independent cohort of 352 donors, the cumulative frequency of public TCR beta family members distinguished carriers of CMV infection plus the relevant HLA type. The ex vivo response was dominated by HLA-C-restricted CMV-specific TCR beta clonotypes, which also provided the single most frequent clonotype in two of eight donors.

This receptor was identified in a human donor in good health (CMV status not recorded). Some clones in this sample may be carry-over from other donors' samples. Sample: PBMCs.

CDR3 loop: CASRADTGELFF. The nucleotides read TGTGCCAGCCGAGCGGACACCGGGGAGCTGTTTTTT. The V and J segments used are TRBV2 and TRBJ2-2; TRBD2 is a possible D gene, resting on 5 matching bases. The germline V gene supplies CDR1 SNHLY and CDR2 FYNNEI. The CDR3 measures 12 amino acids from cysteine to phenylalanine. The read is trimmed to its CDR3 DNA, 36 bases read in frame from base 1. At the junction V is shortened by 8 bases and J by 3 bases, with 7 bases in between.